This entry concerns a single T cell receptor beta chain. The antigen is not known. These data originate in a study of long-term antiretroviral therapy in people with HIV. Turning to the study itself: The immediate-ART recommendation dates to 2015, and the earliest samples predate it by about a decade.

Before they underwent DNA extraction, samples held roughly 0.95-11 million cryopreserved PBMC. General study points: Blood specimens, gathered between about 2004 and 2017, were possibly obtained under older ART regimens. Whereas controls had wider CDR3 length ranges, HIV repertoires had narrower ones.

Investigators performed immunoSEQ version v3.0 at survey level. Data came from immunoSEQ multiplex PCR; TCRdb stores just in-frame clones and leaves some out. The data show 25,000 or so clones, with about 86% seen just once and approximately 4.8% held by the top ten. CDR1 is PRHDT and CDR2 is FYEKMQ in the germline V gene (reference sequence). There are 14 residues in the CDR3. The V gene lost 0 bases and the J gene lost 5 bases, with 8 bases spanning the gap. The sequence derives from a man aged 18-30 years with HIV. The chain joins TRBV13 to TRBJ1-3; D unclear. This specimen consisted of unsorted PBMCs, obtained 3 years after starting antiretroviral therapy. In nucleotides, the CDR3 is TGTGCCAGCAGCTTAGGGACTGGCAGAAACACCATATATTTT. This sequence encodes CASSLGTGRNTIYF.